A selection of T cell receptor beta chains follows, all from one sample in a study of cytomegalovirus exposure and HLA in healthy donors. Libraries were prepared by immunoSEQ multiplex PCR; TCRdb keeps only in-frame clonotypes and omits some of them. The data show 150,000 to 200,000 clones, approximately 86% seen once. The source material was PBMCs. The receptors here all came from a woman under 30 in good health and CMV-seronegative. Both conserved end residues are part of each CDR3. D genes are given only for firm matches.

D gene	V gene	J gene	CDR3 DNA	CDR3 protein
-	TRBV4-1	TRBJ1-4	TGCGCCAGCAGCCTCTATCCTTTGGAGACCACAAATGAAAAACTGTTTTTT	CASSLYPLETTNEKLFF
TRBD2	TRBV2	TRBJ2-5	TGTGCCAGCAGAGAACTAGCGGGGGGGTTCGGGACCCAGTACTTC	CASRELAGGFGTQYF
TRBD2	TRBV5-1	TRBJ2-7	TGCGCCAGCAGCTTACCCTCCCCAGCGGGACTGAGCTACGAGCAGTACTTC	CASSLPSPAGLSYEQYF
TRBD1	TRBV29-1	TRBJ2-7	TGCAGCGTTGTTACAGGGGCCTTCTACGAGCAGTACTTC	CSVVTGAFYEQYF
TRBD2	TRBV4-1	TRBJ2-1	TGCGCCAGCAGCCAGCTTAGCGGGAGGGCCGATGAGCAGTTCTTC	CASSQLSGRADEQFF
TRBD2	TRBV6-1	TRBJ2-3	TGTGCCAGCTCATCTATAACTAGCGCGACAGATACGCAGTATTTT	CASSSITSATDTQYF
TRBD1	TRBV9	TRBJ1-6	TGTGCCAGCAGCGTAGAGGGGGCAGGGCCCCGACTTTCACCCCTCCACTTT	CASSVEGAGPRLSPLHF
TRBD1	TRBV28	TRBJ1-5	TGTGCCAGCAGTAGAGGGACAGCTAATCAGCCCCAGCATTTT	CASSRGTANQPQHF
TRBD2	TRBV5-4	TRBJ2-7	TGCGCCAGCAGCCAAGAGACTAGCGGGAGCGACGAGCAGTACTTC	CASSQETSGSDEQYF
-	TRBV5-4	TRBJ2-3	TGTGCCAGCAGCTTGGAAACAGCGGCTGTCACAGATACGCAGTATTTT	CASSLETAAVTDTQYF
-	TRBV5-1	TRBJ1-1	TGCGCCAGCAGCAACACGGGAGGAGCTTTCTTT	CASSNTGGAFF
TRBD1	TRBV25-1	TRBJ1-4	TGTGCCAGCAGTCCGGGACAGGGGGCACTTGAAAAACTGTTTTTT	CASSPGQGALEKLFF
TRBD1	TRBV29-1	TRBJ1-2	TGCAGCGTCGACAGGGGGCTGCGTGGCTACACCTTC	CSVDRGLRGYTF
TRBD1	TRBV10-3	TRBJ1-2	TGTGCCATCAGTGGGGACAGTGTCTCCTATGGCTACACCTTC	CAISGDSVSYGYTF
TRBD1	TRBV4-2	TRBJ1-1	TGTGCCAGCAGCCAAGTGGACAGGGGGAACACTGAAGCTTTCTTT	CASSQVDRGNTEAFF
-	TRBV13	TRBJ2-1	TGTGCCAGCAGCTTCGTTCGCGGAAGCTCCTACAATGAGCAGTTCTTC	CASSFVRGSSYNEQFF
-	TRBV7-8	TRBJ2-7	TGTGCCAGCAGCTCTTACAGGGATTCATCCTACGAGCAGTACTTC	CASSSYRDSSYEQYF
TRBD2	TRBV13	TRBJ2-5	TGTGCCAGCAGCTTAGCTCCTTCTAGCGGGGGTTCCTACGGGCAGTACTTC	CASSLAPSSGGSYGQYF
-	TRBV11-3	TRBJ2-1	TGTGCCAGCAGCTTATTGCACGCGGCGGGACCGGAGCAGTTCTTC	CASSLLHAAGPEQFF
-	TRBV28	TRBJ1-5	TGTGCCAGCAGTTTAATGCGCGGGCAGCCCCAGCATTTT	CASSLMRGQPQHF
-	TRBV5-1	TRBJ2-7	TGCGCCAGCAGCCCCGTCGGGTTCTACGAGCAGTACTTC	CASSPVGFYEQYF
TRBD2	TRBV14	TRBJ2-4	TGTGCCAGCAGCCCGGGACTAGCGGCCAAAAACATTCAGTACTTC	CASSPGLAAKNIQYF